The clone carrying this T cell receptor (beta chain) was seen just once. Antigen: not known. Both 60 Vbeta primers and 13 Jbeta primers went into the PCR. In the source study's methods: In a later analysis, some 11 million of approximately 86 million unique beta chains occurred in at least two donors. Profiled with immunoSEQ multiplex PCR; TCRdb holds only in-frame clones, not every one. Clone size and the V and J calls come from that table; the DNA yielded D and trimming. The table has 150,000 to 200,000 clones, 65% to 80% seen once. The data are from a study of cytomegalovirus exposure and HLA in healthy donors. The CDR3 loop spans 15 amino acids. Trimming took off 0 bases at V and 0 bases at J, with 7 bases between the two ends. Germline V CDR1 and CDR2: SGHRS, YFSETQ. The study, taken as a whole, reports: Being indistinguishable, some V segments were excluded, TRBV6-2 and TRBV6-3 among them.

Everyone who donated was a healthy bone marrow donor. The V and J genes are TRBV5-1 and TRBJ2-1, with D tentatively TRBD2 (5 bases). The sample taken for sequencing was PBMCs. This clonotype originated in a woman aged 40 to 49 in good health and CMV-seronegative. The CDR3 here is CASSLGEPSYNEQFF. In DNA form, the CDR3 reads TGCGCCAGCAGCTTGGGGGAGCCCTCCTACAATGAGCAGTTCTTC.